These 32 T cell receptor beta chains were all obtained from the same sample, sequenced in a study of shared clonotypes between healthy human individuals. Assay: immunoSEQ multiplex PCR; the TCRdb copy retains only in-frame clones and omits some. The sample gives under 2,500,000 clones, approximately 96% of which show up once; more than 0.1% is in the top ten. Sequencing input: naive CD4+ T cells sorted from blood. Specified subset: CD45RA+ positively selected. Source of these receptors: a young man in good health.

This chain connects TRBV5-6 to TRBJ1-3; D remains ambiguous. The CDR3 runs 15 residues. Germline lookup yields CDR1 SGHDT and CDR2 YYEEEE. Between the trimmed V and J ends, which lost 0 bases and 0 bases, there was a span of 7 bases. Written as DNA, the CDR3 is TGTGCCAGCAGCTTGGGGGTCCACTCTGGAAACACCATATATTTT. Its translation: CASSLGVHSGNTIYF.

J is TRBJ1-1 and V is TRBV18; D is unresolved. The CDR3 has 13 residues. Trimming pared 3 bases from V and 6 bases from J, leaving 11 bases between. Looked up from germline, CDR1 is KGHSH and CDR2 is LQKENI. The CDR3: CASSPRQDAEAFF. DNA of the CDR3: TGTGCCAGCTCACCCCGCCAAGACGCTGAAGCTTTCTTT.

Worth noting for this clone: One junction end does not reproduce the germline sequence, and a read error may be involved. The chain recombines TRBV5-4 with TRBJ1-6, with 9 positions matching TRBD1. This CDR3 region has 17 residues. From germline, CDR1 is SGHNT and CDR2 YYREEE (reference sequence). The CDR3 bases are TGTGCCAGCAGGTTGGAGGGACAGGGACCAGCCGGGTCACCCCTCCACTTT. Translation: CASRLEGQGPAGSPLHF. Based on the CDR3 plus reference TRBV5-4 and TRBJ1-6, the full variable domain is ETGVTQSPTHLIKTRGQQVTLRCSSQSGHNTVSWYQQALGQGPQFIFQYYREEENGRGNFPPRFSGLQFPNYSSELNVNALELDDSALYLCASRLEGQGPAGSPLHFGNGTRLTVT.

For this clone: A junction boundary mismatches the germline segment, possibly from a read error. The rearrangement links TRBV7-7 to TRBJ2-5, with TRBD2 as a possible D gene (5 bases). Germline V lookup: CDR1 SSHAT, CDR2 FNYEAQ (reference sequence). CDR3 length equals 14 residues. The CDR3 DNA follows: TGTGCTAGCAGCTTAGATAGCGTCCAAGAGACCCAGTACTTC. Translation gives CASSLDSVQETQYF.

The chain joins TRBV7-9 to TRBJ2-1; D gene unclear. V lost 7 bases to trimming and J lost 4 bases, with 8 bases between them. Germline values: CDR1 SEHNR, CDR2 FQNEAQ (reference sequence). The CDR3 sequence is 12 residues long. The CDR3 DNA reads TGTGCCAGCAACTTCGGGTACAATGAGCAGTTCTTC. It specifies CASNFGYNEQFF.

The rearrangement links TRBV7-2 to TRBJ1-2; 7 bases are shared with TRBD1. CDR3 length: 15 amino acids. V lost 4 bases to trimming and J lost 6 bases; unmatched junction nucleotides: 11. Germline values: CDR1 SGHTA, CDR2 FQGNSA. CDR3 coding DNA: TGTGCCAGCAGCTCACCACTAACAGGGGAGGATGGCTACACCTTC. The encoded protein is CASSSPLTGEDGYTF.

The chain couples TRBV10-2 to TRBJ2-5; 10 nucleotides agree with TRBD2. CDR1 is WSHSY, CDR2 SAAADI, per germline. The CDR3 runs 15 residues. With V trimmed by 6 bases and J by 5 bases, 9 bases remained unmatched. CDR3 sequence: CASRAGLAFGETQYF. In DNA form, the CDR3 reads TGCGCCAGCAGGGCGGGACTAGCGTTCGGGGAGACCCAGTACTTC.

This clone has just a few counts. The sample holds other DNA sequences that translate to the same CDR3. The V and J genes are TRBV2 and TRBJ1-5; no clear D gene. Germline CDR1 is SNHLY and CDR2 is FYNNEI. V was pared by 2 bases and J by 6 bases, with 5 bases between. The CDR3 extends over 12 amino acids. The CDR3 region is CASSENIQPQHF. The CDR3 DNA reads as TGTGCCAGCAGTGAAAACATTCAGCCCCAGCATTTT.

This clone was found a few times. Other DNA sequences within the sample encode an identical CDR3. V gene TRBV7-9 combines with J gene TRBJ1-1, with D tentatively TRBD1 (6 bases). This CDR3 has 14 residues. The V and J ends lost 1 base and 3 bases respectively, with 9 bases between them. Germline lookup yields CDR1 SEHNR and CDR2 FQNEAQ (reference sequence). CDR3 DNA sequence: TGTGCCAGCAGCTTAGGACAGGTCGACACTGAAGCTTTCTTT. Its translation: CASSLGQVDTEAFF.

A single count supports this clone. This chain joins TRBV9 and TRBJ2-1, with unresolved D. Germline CDR1 is SGDLS and CDR2 is YYNGEE. CDR3 length: 16 amino acids. Trimming stripped 4 bases from V and 7 bases from J, with 21 bases between. CDR3 sequence: CASSLPQQRRLNEQFF. The DNA of the CDR3 is TGTGCCAGCAGCTTGCCGCAGCAACGCCGTTTAAATGAGCAGTTCTTC. Drawing the rest from reference TRBV9 and TRBJ2-1, the complete variable domain is DSGVTQTPKHLITATGQRVTLRCSPRSGDLSVYWYQQSLDQGLQFLIQYYNGEERAKGNILERFSAQQFPDLHSELNLSSLELGDSALYFCASSLPQQRRLNEQFFGPGTRLTVL.

This clone was seen more than once but under ten times. V gene TRBV9 combines with J gene TRBJ1-1, with a possible D match to TRBD1 (5 bases). This CDR3 has 10 amino acids. V lost 10 bases and J lost 1, with 5 bases in between. Germline V gives CDR1 SGDLS, CDR2 YYNGEE. The CDR3 protein is CAGGNTEAFF. CDR3 sequence (DNA): TGTGCCGGGGGGAACACTGAAGCTTTCTTT.

The chain carries TRBV9 and TRBJ2-1; possibly TRBD2 for D (6 bases). Germline values: CDR1 SGDLS, CDR2 YYNGEE. V lost 3 bases to trimming and J lost 0 bases, with 13 bases between them. The CDR3 consists of 16 residues. In DNA form, the CDR3 reads TGTGCCAGCAGCGCAGATATTAGCGGCTCCTACAATGAGCAGTTCTTC. It codes for CASSADISGSYNEQFF.

The gene calls are TRBV6-1 and TRBJ2-7; 11 nucleotides align to TRBD2. Germline V gives CDR1 MNHNS, CDR2 SASEGT. J gave up 3 bases and V 5 bases, and 6 bases lay outside the gene matches. The CDR3 contains 15 residues. CDR3 nucleotides: TGTGCCAGCAGTTTTTCCGGGACTAGCGGCTACGAGCAGTACTTC. Its protein product is CASSFSGTSGYEQYF.

CDR3 DNA: TGTGCCAGCAGCAAGGGGTGGGCGGCTTTCTTT. As protein: CASSKGWAAFF. This chain links TRBV6-5 with TRBJ1-1, with D possibly matching TRBD1 (5 bases). The germline gives CDR1 MNHEY, CDR2 SVGAGI. CDR3 length equals 11 residues. V dropped 6 bases and J dropped 11 bases, with 13 bases sitting between them.

This chain connects TRBV21-1 to TRBJ1-4; the listed D gene, TRBD1, was not tested against the DNA. TRBV21-1 constitutes a pseudogene. This CDR3 region has 15 residues. The CDR3 DNA reads as TGTGCCAGCAGCTCGAAGGGGCAGGGTCGGGAAAAACTGTTTTTT. It codes for CASSSKGQGREKLFF.

The rearrangement links TRBV6-6 to TRBJ2-7; TRBD2 is a possible D gene (6 bases). Germline V CDR1 and CDR2: MNHNY, SVGAGI (reference sequence). There are 14 residues in the CDR3. Trimming cost V 4 bases and J 4 bases, with 14 bases left between them. For the CDR3, the DNA is TGTGCCAGCAGTTCCACCGGGGGAATTTACGAGCAGTACTTC. Its translation is CASSSTGGIYEQYF.

Remarks on this clone: The same CDR3 arises from other DNA sequences in this sample as well. CDR3 protein: CASRLAGGNEQFF. The CDR3 coding sequence is TGTGCCAGCAGGCTGGCAGGGGGCAATGAGCAGTTCTTC. This chain uses TRBV6-1 with TRBJ2-1; 7 bases line up with TRBD1. The V segment lost 6 bases and the J segment 6 bases; nucleotides outside the gene matches: 5. Germline assignment: CDR1 MNHNS and CDR2 SASEGT. This CDR3 has 13 amino acids.

In DNA form, the CDR3 reads TGCGCCAGCAGCTTGGACAGGGGGTCTTTTGGCTACACCTTC. Translated, it gives CASSLDRGSFGYTF. V gene TRBV5-1 combines with J gene TRBJ1-2; 8 nucleotides align to TRBD1. The V gene end was trimmed by 0 bases and the J gene end by 7 bases; junction bases not matched to a gene: 5. The CDR3 sequence is 14 residues long. In germline, CDR1 is SGHRS, CDR2 YFSETQ.

The V and J genes are TRBV18 and TRBJ2-7, with 9 bases aligning to TRBD2. CDR1 KGHSH and CDR2 LQKENI come from the germline V gene. Germline trimming cut 0 bases from V and 5 bases from J; bases unmatched to any gene: 8. The CDR3 is made up of 16 amino acids. As DNA, the CDR3 is TGTGCCAGCTCACCACCCAATCGGACTAGCGCTCACGAGCAGTACTTC. It codes for CASSPPNRTSAHEQYF. Together with reference TRBV18 and TRBJ2-7, the CDR3 gives the full variable domain: NAGVMQNPRHLVRRRGQEARLRCSPMKGHSHVYWYRQLPEEGLKFMVYLQKENIIDESGMPKERFSAEFPKEGPSILRIQQVVRGDSAAYFCASSPPNRTSAHEQYFGPGTRLTVT.

This clone was picked up one time. The chain carries TRBV2 and TRBJ1-2, with D hard to call. V was pared by 5 bases and J by 4 bases, with 11 bases between. The CDR3 loop spans 13 amino acids. Germline CDR1 reads SNHLY; CDR2 reads FYNNEI. The CDR3 sequence: CASSYEGGYGYTF. The DNA for the CDR3 is TGTGCCAGCAGTTACGAGGGTGGCTATGGCTACACCTTC.

The rearrangement uses TRBV9 and TRBJ2-3; D unresolved. CDR1 and CDR2 (germline): SGDLS, YYNGEE. The CDR3 is 15 residues long. V was cut by 0 bases and J by 3 bases, with 11 bases left in between. CDR3 residues: CASSVEGSRTDTQYF. The DNA of the CDR3 is TGTGCCAGCAGCGTAGAAGGCAGTCGTACAGATACGCAGTATTTT.

The genes are TRBV6-1 and TRBJ2-7; TRBD2 matches 8 bases. Trimming removed 6 bases from V and 0 bases from J; junction bases left unmatched: 7. This CDR3 spans 15 amino acids. Germline V gene data show CDR1 as MNHNS and CDR2 as SASEGT. The CDR3: CASSLTSGGSYEQYF. In DNA, the CDR3 is TGTGCCAGCAGCCTTACTAGCGGAGGCTCCTACGAGCAGTACTTC.

The chain recombines TRBV4-1 with TRBJ2-3; D remains ambiguous. V lost 0 bases, J lost 12 bases, and 10 bases lay in between. Germline V gene data show CDR1 as MGHRA and CDR2 as YSYEKL. The CDR3 length is 12 residues. Here the CDR3 DNA reads TGCGCCAGCAGCCAAGAAGGGCGGATACAGTATTTT. It is translated as CASSQEGRIQYF.

The J gene is TRBJ2-7, the V gene TRBV6-1; D is undetermined. V lost 0 bases to trimming and J lost 6 bases, with 9 bases between them. The CDR3 is made up of 13 amino acids. Germline values: CDR1 MNHNS, CDR2 SASEGT. CDR3 bases: TGTGCCAGCAGTGAAGCTATAAGGGCCGAGCAGTACTTC. Its protein is CASSEAIRAEQYF.

The V gene is TRBV6-1, the J gene TRBJ1-5; no definite D call. Germline CDR1 reads MNHNS; CDR2 reads SASEGT. Trimming took 4 bases from V and 4 from J, leaving 17 bases between them. The CDR3 covers 16 residues. The CDR3 sequence is CASSGRASLPNQPQHF. In DNA form, the CDR3 reads TGTGCCAGCAGTGGGAGGGCCTCTTTGCCTAATCAGCCCCAGCATTTT.

This chain links TRBV27 with TRBJ1-1; 10 bases match TRBD1. CDR3 length equals 16 residues. Germline-derived CDR1 and CDR2 are MNHEY and SMNVEV (reference sequence). V lost 4 bases, J lost 5 bases, and 10 bases stayed unmatched. This CDR3 is CASSSLWDRGWTEAFF. CDR3 nucleotides: TGTGCCAGCAGTTCCCTCTGGGACAGGGGATGGACTGAAGCTTTCTTT.

V usage is TRBV5-1 and J usage is TRBJ2-7, with 11 bases aligning to TRBD1. Per germline, CDR1 SGHRS and CDR2 YFSETQ. V lost 4 bases, J lost 2 bases, and 8 bases stayed unmatched. The CDR3 totals 16 residues. The CDR3 spells CASSTPGTGGTYEQYF. The CDR3 DNA is TGCGCCAGCAGCACACCAGGGACAGGGGGTACCTACGAGCAGTACTTC. The full variable domain, in which reference TRBV5-1 and TRBJ2-7 provide the parts outside the CDR3, is KAGVTQTPRYLIKTRGQQVTLSCSPISGHRSVSWYQQTPGQGLQFLFEYFSETQRNKGNFPGRFSGRQFSNSRSEMNVSTLELGDSALYLCASSTPGTGGTYEQYFGPGTRLTVT.

A word on this clone: Within the sample, other DNA sequences also encode this same CDR3. The V call is TRBV2, the J call TRBJ1-5; D gene uncertain. The germline gives CDR1 SNHLY, CDR2 FYNNEI. This CDR3 contains 13 residues. Trimming took off 4 bases at V and 4 bases at J, with 8 bases between the two ends. CDR3 residues: CASSVEGNQPQHF. CDR3 sequence (DNA): TGTGCCAGCAGTGTCGAGGGAAATCAGCCCCAGCATTTT.

V is TRBV10-1 and J is TRBJ2-1; D is perhaps TRBD1 (5 bases). V lost 3 bases and J 3 bases, leaving 9 bases between the germline ends. The CDR3 has 14 residues. Per the germline V gene, CDR1 is WNHNN and CDR2 is SYGVQD (reference sequence). The CDR3 spells CASSEDRFYNEQFF. In DNA, the CDR3 is TGCGCCAGCAGTGAAGACAGATTCTACAATGAGCAGTTCTTC.

V usage is TRBV6-5 and J usage is TRBJ2-7, with a weak D call TRBD2 (5 bases). V was trimmed by 6 bases and J by 6 bases, leaving 12 bases between them. The CDR3 is 12 residues long. Germline V lookup: CDR1 MNHEY, CDR2 SVGAGI. The CDR3 DNA sequence: TGTGCCAGCAGCCGAGGGCCCGGCGAGCAGTACTTC. Its translation: CASSRGPGEQYF.

The table lists this clone with a few counts. V and J are TRBV30 and TRBJ1-1; unclear D gene. The CDR3 is made up of 12 amino acids. The ends were cut back, 2 bases at V and 3 bases at J, with 7 bases in the middle. Germline V lookup: CDR1 GTSNPN, CDR2 SVGIG (reference sequence). The CDR3 here is CAWSMAYTEAFF. The CDR3 coding sequence is TGTGCCTGGAGTATGGCTTACACTGAAGCTTTCTTT. Supplemented by reference TRBV30 and TRBJ1-1, the full variable domain reads SQTIHQWPATLVQPVGSPLSLECTVEGTSNPNLYWYRQAAGRGLQLLFYSVGIGQISSEVPQNLSASRPQDRQFILSSKKLLLSDSGFYLCAWSMAYTEAFFGQGTRLTVV.

The chain links TRBV10-3 to TRBJ1-2, with 7 bases fitting TRBD1. This CDR3 is 15 amino acids long. Losses at the gene ends were 0 bases for V and 4 bases for J; bases not matched to a gene: 5. The germline CDR1 and CDR2 sequences are ENHRY and SYGVKD. The CDR3 nucleotides read TGTGCCATCAGTGAGTCGAGAGGGGGCGTCTATGGCTACACCTTC. Translating it yields CAISESRGGVYGYTF.